Below, 23 T cell receptor beta chains from the same sample are listed, as sequenced in a study of T cell clusters in autoimmune cytopenias. TRB was amplified by touch-down multiplex PCR, primer pools A and B combined. Reanalyzing the multiplex PCR reads, TCRdb keeps one entry per CDR3 protein, without DNA. The ten most abundant clones cover roughly 28% of a sample with some 8,000 distinct CDR3 sequences. Each sample's input was roughly 230 ng genomic DNA, about 38,000 genome equivalents. The specimen sequenced was peripheral blood. These receptors came from a human donor with an autoimmune cytopenia or autoimmune hepatitis (not recorded which).

This clonotype counts as medium-sized by frequency. The CDR3: CASSRVVNSPLHF. The chain recombines TRBV5-6 with TRBJ1-6. Germline V lookup: CDR1 SGHDT, CDR2 YYEEEE. CDR3 size: 13 residues.

The CDR3 sequence is CASSRTQGINTGELFF. The chain couples TRBV10-1 to TRBJ2-2; as DNA is missing, the TRBD1 call by TCRdb cannot be tested. Per germline, CDR1 WNHNN and CDR2 SYGVQD (reference sequence). This CDR3 contains 16 residues.

This chain joins TRBV29-1 and TRBJ1-1; TCRdb names TRBD1, which stays unverified in the absence of DNA. The CDR3 has 17 amino acids. Germline assignment: CDR1 SQVTM and CDR2 ANQGSEA. The CDR3 is CSVEDLGDRAWNTEAFF.

The chain carries TRBV5-5 and TRBJ2-7; TCRdb's D call of TRBD1 is untestable without DNA. The CDR3 spans 16 residues. Germline values: CDR1 SGHKS, CDR2 YYEKEE (reference sequence). The CDR3 is CASSLAPGTGTYEQYF.

V is TRBV30 and J is TRBJ2-5; TCRdb gives TRBD1 as the D gene, but with no DNA this cannot be confirmed. Per the germline V gene, CDR1 is GTSNPN and CDR2 is SVGIG (reference sequence). The CDR3 has 12 amino acids. The CDR3: CASSQGQGTQYF.

The rearrangement links TRBV7-6 to TRBJ2-3. The germline CDR1 and CDR2 sequences are SGHVS and FNYEAQ. This CDR3 is built from 11 residues. CDR3 in amino acids: CASSLSVTQYF.

This clonotype is classed as medium-sized by frequency. This chain uses TRBV29-1 with TRBJ2-2. The CDR3 extends over 12 amino acids. Germline V gene lookup returns CDR1 SQVTM and CDR2 ANQGSEA. The CDR3 reads CSANSWTGELFF.

The genes are TRBV10-2 and TRBJ2-1; there is no DNA to check the TCRdb D call of TRBD1. The CDR3 loop spans 13 amino acids. Looked up from germline, CDR1 is WSHSY and CDR2 is SAAADI. CDR3 protein: CASSDQGRNEQFF.

V usage is TRBV6-5 and J usage is TRBJ2-5; there is no DNA to check the TCRdb D call of TRBD2. The CDR3 is 15 amino acids. CDR1 is MNHEY and CDR2 is SVGAGI in the germline V gene. Here the CDR3 reads CASSYSPAALETQYF.

The chain carries TRBV7-9 and TRBJ2-1. There are 14 residues in the CDR3. The germline CDR1 and CDR2 sequences are SEHNR and FQNEAQ (reference sequence). The CDR3 sequence is CASSLVAGPHEQFF.

This clonotype ranks as medium-sized in terms of frequency. The chain recombines TRBV12-3 or TRBV12-4 with TRBJ1-4; TCRdb gives TRBD1 as the D gene, but with no DNA this cannot be confirmed. This CDR3 has 13 amino acids. The CDR3: CASSDHRDEKLFF.

This chain's CDR3 is CASSENTDTPLHF. The chain combines TRBV6-5 with TRBJ1-6. CDR1 is MNHEY, CDR2 SVGAGI, per germline. This CDR3 region has 13 residues.

The chain links TRBV19 to TRBJ2-4. Germline V CDR1 and CDR2: LNHDA, SQIVND (reference sequence). CDR3 size: 12 residues. The CDR3 spells CASSIGENIQYF.

This chain links TRBV12-3 or TRBV12-4 with TRBJ2-7. The CDR3 is 12 residues long. The CDR3 here is CASSQSSYEQYF.

CDR3: CASRRTDVAYEQYF. The chain employs TRBV6-5 and TRBJ2-7. The germline V gene has CDR1 MNHEY and CDR2 SVGAGI. This CDR3 comprises 14 residues.

V gene TRBV6-5 combines with J gene TRBJ1-2; TCRdb outputs TRBD1, but without DNA this stays unchecked. Germline CDR1 and CDR2: MNHEY and SVGAGI. This CDR3 spans 15 amino acids. The CDR3 region is CASSLRTGGNYGYTF.

V is TRBV14 and J is TRBJ1-1. Looked up from germline, CDR1 is SGHDN and CDR2 is FVKESK. The CDR3 loop spans 14 amino acids. CDR3 amino acids: CASSHGGMTTEAFF.

The chain joins TRBV18 to TRBJ1-6. The CDR3 is made up of 15 amino acids. CDR1 and CDR2 (germline): KGHSH, LQKENI. The CDR3 here is CASSPRARRDSPLHF. Full variable domain (remainder filled in from reference TRBV18 and TRBJ1-6): NAGVMQNPRHLVRRRGQEARLRCSPMKGHSHVYWYRQLPEEGLKFMVYLQKENIIDESGMPKERFSAEFPKEGPSILRIQQVVRGDSAAYFCASSPRARRDSPLHFGNGTRLTVT.

The V gene is TRBV12-3 or TRBV12-4, the J gene TRBJ1-6. The CDR3 runs 15 residues. The CDR3 loop reads CASSFFGDSGSPLHF.

The chain carries TRBV5-6 and TRBJ2-3; the TRBD2 assignment by TCRdb is unverifiable without DNA. The length of the CDR3 is 15 residues. Germline values: CDR1 SGHDT, CDR2 YYEEEE. CDR3 sequence: CASSSFGRDTDTQYF. Together with reference TRBV5-6 and TRBJ2-3, the CDR3 gives the full variable domain: DAGVTQSPTHLIKTRGQQVTLRCSPKSGHDTVSWYQQALGQGPQFIFQYYEEEERQRGNFPDRFSGHQFPNYSSELNVNALLLGDSALYLCASSSFGRDTDTQYFGPGTRLTVL.

The chain joins TRBV30 to TRBJ2-1. CDR1 GTSNPN and CDR2 SVGIG come from the germline V gene (reference sequence). The CDR3 loop spans 15 amino acids. CDR3 amino acids: CAWSRENLGPVEQFF.

This clonotype is labeled medium-sized based on frequency. The chain couples TRBV6-5 to TRBJ2-5; TCRdb designates TRBD2, a call that cannot be tested without DNA. This CDR3 region has 15 residues. Germline CDR1 reads MNHEY; CDR2 reads SVGAGI. CDR3 in amino acids: CASRETSLSEETQYF.

The chain links TRBV24-1 to TRBJ2-1; TCRdb lists TRBD2, though no DNA is available to test this call. The CDR3 loop spans 16 amino acids. The germline gives CDR1 KGHDR, CDR2 SFDVKD. The CDR3: CATSDPGLAEYNEQFF.